Presented here are 17 T cell receptor beta chains from one specimen sequenced in a study of early T cells in non-severe SARS-CoV-2 infection. TCRdb processed the 5' RACE reads anew with MiXCR; each CDR3 protein has one entry. The sample contains roughly 33,000 distinct CDR3 sequences, about 5% of which appear only once. Sequencing was performed on whole blood. Source of these receptors: an adult who was a healthcare worker with PCR-confirmed SARS-CoV-2 infection or an uninfected control (not recorded which).

Ten or more counts support this clonotype. This sequence joins TRBV29-1 and TRBJ1-5; 10 bases are shared with TRBD1. With V trimmed by 6 bases and J by 4 bases, 6 bases remained unmatched. Looked up from germline, CDR1 is SQVTM and CDR2 is ANQGSEA. This CDR3 is built from 14 residues. This CDR3 is CSVRDRGRNQPQHF. The CDR3 bases are TGCAGCGTACGGGACAGGGGAAGAAATCAGCCCCAGCATTTT.

This clonotype was seen a few times. J is TRBJ2-5 and V is TRBV6-2 or TRBV6-3, with TRBD2 matching over 12 bases. V shed 5 bases, J shed 5 bases, and the junction held 6 bases outside the gene matches. Per the germline V gene, CDR1 is MNHEY and CDR2 is SVGEGT. The CDR3 consists of 15 residues. CDR3 protein: CASSLTSGGDETQYF. The CDR3, as DNA: TGTGCCAGCAGTCTGACTAGCGGGGGCGATGAGACCCAGTACTTC.

The gene calls are TRBV20-1 and TRBJ1-5; tentative D call: TRBD1 (5 bases). This CDR3 has 14 amino acids. The germline V gene has CDR1 DFQATT and CDR2 SNEGSKA (reference sequence). Trimming removed 5 bases at V and 7 bases at J, with 18 bases between. The CDR3 sequence is CSARLAGGRQPQHF. CDR3 sequence (DNA): TGCAGTGCTCGACTGGCGGGGGGTCGACAGCCCCAGCATTTT.

The chain links TRBV29-1 to TRBJ2-1; tentative D call: TRBD1 (5 bases). Trimming left V 8 bases short and J 3 bases short, with 11 bases between. From germline, CDR1 is SQVTM and CDR2 ANQGSEA. The CDR3 is 12 residues long. The CDR3 bases are TGCAGCCTTACCGACAGCTACAATGAGCAGTTCTTC. Translated: CSLTDSYNEQFF.

This clonotype was detected many times. This chain links TRBV19 with TRBJ2-3, with D unclear. Looked up from germline, CDR1 is LNHDA and CDR2 is SQIVND (reference sequence). V lost 5 bases to trimming and J lost 0 bases, with 9 bases between them. The CDR3 loop spans 14 amino acids. CDR3 loop: CASSFSASTDTQYF. CDR3 in DNA: TGTGCCAGTAGTTTCTCTGCTAGCACAGATACGCAGTATTTT.

This clonotype was counted many times. The junction differs from germline at one of its ends, possibly a read error. The J gene is TRBJ2-5, the V gene TRBV19; TRBD1 might be the D (7 bases). Germline V gives CDR1 LNHDA, CDR2 SQIVND (reference sequence). This CDR3 region has 13 residues. The CDR3 coding sequence is TGTGCCAGTAGTATAGGGGCGGGACAGCCTAACGACTTC. Translated: CASSIGAGQPNDF.

This clonotype was seen at least ten times. The chain uses TRBV7-8 and TRBJ1-2; 7 bases are a match to TRBD1. Germline trimming cut 8 bases from V and 3 bases from J; bases unmatched to any gene: 9. CDR3 size: 14 residues. Germline V gives CDR1 SGHVS, CDR2 FQNEAQ. The CDR3 spells CASARDRNYYGYTF. CDR3 in DNA: TGTGCCAGCGCACGGGACAGAAATTACTATGGCTACACCTTC.

This clonotype was counted many times. The J gene is TRBJ2-1, the V gene TRBV20-1; 10 bases line up with TRBD2. From germline, CDR1 is DFQATT and CDR2 SNEGSKA (reference sequence). The CDR3 is 16 amino acids. V lost 8 bases, J lost 7 bases, and 17 bases stayed unmatched. The CDR3 sequence: CSSQSGAGGIRNEQFF. The DNA for the CDR3 is TGCAGTTCCCAGAGCGGAGCGGGGGGGATTAGGAATGAGCAGTTCTTC.

This clonotype was seen many times. The chain employs TRBV5-5 and TRBJ2-7; weak D call: TRBD1 (6 bases). Per the germline V gene, CDR1 is SGHKS and CDR2 is YYEKEE (reference sequence). V was pared by 4 bases and J by 3 bases, with 17 bases between. The CDR3 is 15 amino acids. CDR3 sequence: CASSLARQVIYEQYF. The CDR3 bases are TGTGCCAGCAGCCTGGCGCGACAGGTCATCTACGAGCAGTACTTC.

This clonotype showed up just a few times. The chain combines TRBV5-1 with TRBJ2-6; D gene uncertain. V was shortened by 1 base and J by 0 bases, with 11 bases between the two germline ends. Germline CDR1 SGHRS, CDR2 YFSETQ. This CDR3 is 17 amino acids long. CDR3 nucleotides: TGCGCCAGCAGCTTGAGAGACTTCAGCTCTGGGGCCAACGTCCTGACTTTC. Its translation: CASSLRDFSSGANVLTF.

This clonotype was found a few times. CDR3 nucleotide sequence: TGCGCCAGCAGCTTGGGCCTAGCGGCAAGCTCCTACGAGCAGTACTTC. Its protein is CASSLGLAASSYEQYF. The chain carries TRBV5-1 and TRBJ2-7, with 7 nucleotides matching TRBD2. The CDR3 has 16 residues. Germline CDR1 reads SGHRS; CDR2 reads YFSETQ. The trim removed 0 bases at V and 0 bases at J, leaving 6 bases unmatched.

This clonotype was picked up many times. The rearrangement joins TRBV14 to TRBJ2-3, with D perhaps assigned TRBD1 or TRBD2 (5 bases each). Germline values: CDR1 SGHDN, CDR2 FVKESK. This CDR3 comprises 15 residues. V was trimmed by 4 bases and J by 0 bases, leaving 11 bases between them. The CDR3: CASSRRDLSTDTQYF. The CDR3 nucleotides are TGTGCCAGCAGCCGTAGGGACCTAAGCACAGATACGCAGTATTTT.

This clonotype was counted a few times. The chain couples TRBV6-5 to TRBJ1-6, with TRBD1 identical over 8 bases. Germline assignment: CDR1 MNHEY and CDR2 SVGAGI. Trimming took 6 bases from V and 5 from J; bases not matched to a gene: 9. This CDR3 comprises 16 residues. As DNA, the CDR3 is TGTGCCAGCAGCGATACCGGGACAGGTGATAATTCACCCCTCCACTTT. Its translation is CASSDTGTGDNSPLHF.

This clonotype was observed a handful of times. The chain employs TRBV18 and TRBJ2-5, with TRBD2 matching 9 bases. V lost 6 bases, J lost 1 base, and 12 bases stayed unmatched. The CDR3 runs 17 residues. The germline CDR1 and CDR2 sequences are KGHSH and LQKENI. The CDR3, as DNA: TGTGCCAGCTCTCAACTTGGACTAGCGTATCCCCAAGAGACCCAGTACTTC. Amino acid sequence: CASSQLGLAYPQETQYF.

Many counts were recorded for this clonotype. This chain uses TRBV30 with TRBJ2-7; 11 bases fit TRBD1. V was pared by 4 bases and J by 7 bases, with 6 bases of the junction left unmatched. Germline CDR1 and CDR2: GTSNPN and SVGIG (reference sequence). The CDR3 is 13 residues long. CDR3 sequence (DNA): TGTGCCTGGACGCAGGACAGGGGGCGTGAGCAGTACTTC. Its protein is CAWTQDRGREQYF.

This clonotype was detected a few times. V is TRBV11-2 and J is TRBJ2-3, with 8 bases lining up with TRBD1. Per germline, CDR1 SGHAT and CDR2 FQNNGV. This CDR3 is built from 14 residues. Losses at the gene ends were 5 bases for V and 0 bases for J; bases not matched to a gene: 1. The CDR3 spells CASSDRGSTDTQYF. CDR3 coding DNA: TGTGCCAGCAGCGACAGGGGAAGCACAGATACGCAGTATTTT.

This clonotype has just a few counts. The chain joins TRBV7-2 to TRBJ2-1; no firm D call. This CDR3 is built from 16 residues. Per germline, CDR1 SGHTA and CDR2 FQGNSA. Trimming pared 3 bases from V and 1 base from J, leaving 13 bases between. CDR3 DNA sequence: TGTGCCAGCAGCTTGACACCCACCGGATCCTACAATGAGCAGTTCTTC. This translates into CASSLTPTGSYNEQFF.